These 11 T cell receptor beta chains were all obtained from the same sample, sequenced in a study of tumor-infiltrating lymphocytes in primary liver carcinoma. Blood RNA came from unsorted whole blood; germline DNA was also extracted. A primer matching the constant region was used to make TCR beta cDNA from 500 to 600 ng of total RNA. Three nested multiplex PCR rounds, a slightly modified ARM-PCR, produced the libraries for TCR beta. Both of the initial two PCR rounds ran for 10 cycles and employed TRBV1-TRBV30 forward primers alongside a C-beta reverse primer. TCRdb re-analysed the multiplex PCR reads in MiXCR, keeping a single row per CDR3 protein. The table records about 200,000 distinct CDR3 sequences, less than 75% of them present only once. The sample comprised peripheral blood. The receptor set was obtained from a woman aged 60 to 75 with primary liver carcinoma and hepatitis B virus infection.

As regards this clonotype: Mismatch with germline at one junction end may stem from a read error. The genes are TRBV4-1 and TRBJ1-4; no clear D. Germline V gene lookup returns CDR1 MGHRA and CDR2 YSYEKL. The CDR3 consists of 16 residues. The CDR3, as DNA: TGCGCCAGCAGGCAAGGGTTGCTTATAACTAATGAAAAACTGTTTTTT. Residues: CASRQGLLITNEKLFF.

Of note for this clonotype: The junction departs from the called germline gene at one end, perhaps through a read error. This rearrangement joins TRBV11-1 to TRBJ2-3; 7 nucleotides line up with TRBD1. Looked up from germline, CDR1 is SGHAT and CDR2 is FQDESV (reference sequence). This CDR3 region has 15 residues. The CDR3 sequence is CARSLRQGDTDAQYF. CDR3 DNA sequence: TGTGCCAGGAGCTTAAGGCAGGGGGACACAGATGCGCAGTATTTT.

This clonotype has just a few counts. The chain employs TRBV5-1 and TRBJ2-7, with 11 bases aligning to TRBD2. Per germline, CDR1 SGHRS and CDR2 YFSETQ. The CDR3 has 15 amino acids. V shed 0 bases, J shed 2 bases, and the junction held 1 base outside the gene matches. The CDR3 DNA reads TGCGCCAGCAGCTTGGAACTAGCGGGAGCCTACGAGCAGTACTTC. Its protein is CASSLELAGAYEQYF.

On this clonotype itself: This may arise from a read error, as a much more abundant clone is one base away. No conserved phenylalanine or tryptophan ends this CDR3, so it is likely a read error. The chain has TRBV6-9 and TRBJ2-2; the match to TRBD1 covers 9 bases. The J segment lost 0 bases and the V segment lost 2 bases, leaving 10 bases of the junction unmatched. Germline CDR1 MNHGY, CDR2 SVAAGI. This CDR3 comprises 19 residues. CDR3 in DNA: TGTGCCAGCAGTTATAAATTGGGGGACAGGGCTACGAACACCGGGGAGCTGTTTTTG. Residues: CASSYKLGDRATNTGELFL.

This clonotype appeared a few times. The chain is built from TRBV12-3 or TRBV12-4 and TRBJ1-2; D remains ambiguous. This CDR3 has 13 residues. V was trimmed by 7 bases and J by 4 bases, leaving 13 bases between them. CDR3 nucleotides: TGTGCCAGCACCGTCGACTCTCGCTATGGCTACACCTTC. It encodes CASTVDSRYGYTF.

As to this clonotype: This clone may be a read error of a much larger clone one base away. This chain connects TRBV4-1 to TRBJ2-1, with D perhaps matching TRBD1 (5 bases). The CDR3 is made up of 14 amino acids. CDR1 and CDR2 from the germline V gene are MGHRA and YSYEKL. V lost 0 bases and J lost 10, with 13 bases in between. The CDR3 DNA reads as TGCGCCAGCAGCCAAGAATGGTGGAACAGGGAGCAGTTCTTC. Protein sequence: CASSQEWWNREQFF.

Worth noting for this clonotype: Germline is not matched at one junction end, which may reflect a read error. The J gene is TRBJ2-7, the V gene TRBV11-2; 9 bases align to TRBD2. CDR1 is SGHAT, CDR2 FQNNGV, per germline. This CDR3 is built from 15 residues. CDR3 DNA: TGTGCCAGCAGCTCTGGGCTAGCGGGGAACTACGAGCTGTACTTC. This codes for CASSSGLAGNYELYF.

V and J are TRBV11-2 and TRBJ1-2; D remains ambiguous. The CDR3 has 13 residues. V lost 6 bases and J lost 1, with 9 bases in between. Germline CDR1 and CDR2: SGHAT and FQNNGV. This CDR3 reads CASSLGYNYGYTF. The CDR3 bases are TGTGCCAGCAGTCTAGGGTATAACTATGGCTACACCTTC.

This clonotype is medium-sized within its sample. J is TRBJ2-3 and V is TRBV11-2; tentatively, D is TRBD2 (5 bases). The V end lost 6 bases, the J end lost 0 bases, and 10 bases lay between the germline ends. CDR1 SGHAT and CDR2 FQNNGV come from the germline V gene. This CDR3 comprises 14 residues. The CDR3 sequence is CASRPWTSTDTQYF. CDR3 DNA: TGTGCCAGCAGGCCGTGGACTAGCACAGATACGCAGTATTTT. The variable domain in full, with the rest retrieved from reference TRBV11-2 and TRBJ2-3, is EAGVAQSPRYKIIEKRQSVAFWCNPISGHATLYWYQQILGQGPKLLIQFQNNGVVDDSQLPKDRFSAERLKGVDSTLKIQPAKLEDSAVYLCASRPWTSTDTQYFGPGTRLTVL.

A single count supports this clonotype. The rearrangement joins TRBV6-5 to TRBJ2-2, with 13 bases aligning to TRBD2. The CDR3 covers 17 residues. Losses at the gene ends were 9 bases for V and 10 bases for J; bases not matched to a gene: 17. Looked up from germline, CDR1 is MNHEY and CDR2 is SVGAGI. CDR3 loop: CASRRTSGSGLGEELFF. Written as DNA, the CDR3 is TGTGCCAGTAGAAGGACTAGCGGGAGCGGATTGGGCGAGGAGCTGTTTTTT.

On this clonotype: The CDR3 does not close with the conserved phenylalanine or tryptophan, likely indicating a read error. The chain joins TRBV7-8 to TRBJ2-7, with 11 nucleotides matching TRBD1. CDR3 size: 16 residues. V lost 1 base, J lost 3 bases, and 5 bases stayed unmatched. CDR1 and CDR2 from the germline V gene are SGHVS and FQNEAQ. CDR3 in amino acids: CASSLVGTGGIYEQYL. In DNA, the CDR3 is TGTGCCAGCAGCTTAGTCGGGACAGGGGGGATCTACGAGCAGTACTTA.